Listed below are T cell receptor beta chains from one sample, sequenced in a study of vaccination effects on CD4 cells after COVID-19. Sequenced by immunoSEQ multiplex PCR; TCRdb stores in-frame clones only, minus some. The data hold about 79,000 clones, with approximately 74% observed a single time. Antigen specificity for these receptors is unknown. The specimen comprised CD4+ T cells from PBMCs cultured with HCoV-229E spike peptides, sampled before COVID-19 vaccination. These receptors all stem from a human donor who received a COVID-19 vaccine. CDR3s include the opening cysteine and the closing phenylalanine or tryptophan. D genes are given only for firm matches. Size is omitted from some rows. Given values are once, few, many or a class for expanded clones.

>TRBV7-2|NA|TRBJ1-2|NA
TGTGCCAGCAGCTTAGAGGCCAGTAACTATGGCTACACCTTC
CASSLEASNYGYTF
>TRBV9|NA|TRBJ1-4|TRBD1
TGTGCCAGCAGCGTCCTGCAGGGGGCGGGTGAAAAACTGTTTTTT
CASSVLQGAGEKLFF
>TRBV7-3|NA|TRBJ2-3|TRBD2
TGTGCCAGCAGCTCCCCGGGACTAGCGGGCGGCACAGATACGCAGTATTTT
CASSSPGLAGGTDTQYF
>TRBV20-1|few|TRBJ2-6|NA
TGCAGTGCTAGTAGGGTGGCTTCTGGGGCCAACGTCCTGACTTTC
CSASRVASGANVLTF
>TRBV5-1|NA|TRBJ1-2|TRBD1
TGCGCCAGCAGCCCTTGGGACAGGGGGCCCGACGGCTACACCTTC
CASSPWDRGPDGYTF
>TRBV7-3|NA|TRBJ2-5|NA
TGTGCCAGCAGCCGAACTGGAGGGGAGACCCAGTACTTC
CASSRTGGETQYF
>TRBV6-4|NA|TRBJ1-1|NA
TGTGCCAGCAGTGAGAACAGGAACACTGAAGCTTTCTTT
CASSENRNTEAFF
>TRBV7-2|few|TRBJ1-5|TRBD1
TGTGCCAGCAGCTATACAGGGGCGAATCAGCCCCAGCATTTT
CASSYTGANQPQHF
>TRBV7-9|few|TRBJ1-1|TRBD1
TGTGCCAGCAGCTTTGCACCCGACAGGGATGGCAGGTTT
CASSFAPDRDGRF
>TRBV5-4|NA|TRBJ1-2|TRBD1
TGTGCCAGCAGCCTGCCCGGGCAGGGGGCAAGTCATGGCTACACCTTC
CASSLPGQGASHGYTF
>TRBV6-6|NA|TRBJ1-4|NA
TGTGCCAGCAGTTACTCCGGGACGGGCAATGAAAAACTGTTTTTT
CASSYSGTGNEKLFF
>TRBV28|NA|TRBJ1-3|NA
TGTGCCAGCAGTTGGGGAATCGGAAACACCATATATTTT
CASSWGIGNTIYF
>TRBV19|NA|TRBJ1-2|NA
TGTGCCAGTAACGACGGGCAGGCGTTCCTACCATATGGCTACACCTTC
CASNDGQAFLPYGYTF
>TRBV5-1|few|TRBJ1-6|NA
TGCGCCAGCAGCTTGACGGGGGCCCATTCACCCCTCCACTTT
CASSLTGAHSPLHF
>TRBV5-4|few|TRBJ2-3|NA
TGTGCCAGCAGCTTGGCCGGGATGGGGGAGACGCAGTATTTT
CASSLAGMGETQYF
>TRBV5-1|NA|TRBJ1-1|NA
TGCGCCAGCAGCTCGTCCGGGGGGCTATCGGGCACTGAAGCTTTCTTT
CASSSSGGLSGTEAFF
>TRBV6-1|few|TRBJ1-5|TRBD1
TGTGCCAGCAGTGAAGTGAGGGGGCTGAGCAATCAGCCCCAGCATTTT
CASSEVRGLSNQPQHF
>TRBV4-1|NA|TRBJ2-2|TRBD1
TGCGCCAGCAGCCAGACCCTGACAGGGGCCACCGGGGAGCTGTTTTTT
CASSQTLTGATGELFF
>TRBV2|few|TRBJ2-1|TRBD2
TGTGCCAGCAGTGAAGGTGGTGGCGGGGGGTCGTACAATGAGCAGTTCTTC
CASSEGGGGGSYNEQFF
>TRBV18|NA|TRBJ2-5|NA
TGTGCCAGCTCACGAAACTCCGGGTCCTACCAAGAGACCCAGTACTTC
CASSRNSGSYQETQYF
>TRBV6-5|NA|TRBJ2-2|TRBD1
TGTGCCAGCAGTAACGGACAGGGGTCGGCCGGGGAGCTGTTTTTT
CASSNGQGSAGELFF
>TRBV4-1|NA|TRBJ2-3|TRBD2
TGCGCCAGCAGCCGTTTAGCGGGGGAGCGCACAGATACGCAGTATTTT
CASSRLAGERTDTQYF
>TRBV4-1|NA|TRBJ1-4|NA
TGCGCCAGCAGCCAAGATTCGTGGGGCTCAGGTGAAAAACTGTTTTTT
CASSQDSWGSGEKLFF
>TRBV5-1|NA|TRBJ2-5|TRBD2
TGCGCCAGCAGCTTGATGACTAGCGGGGTCCAAGAGACCCAGTACTTC
CASSLMTSGVQETQYF
>TRBV7-9|NA|TRBJ1-3|NA
TGTGCCAGCAGCTTAATCGGAAACACCATATATTTT
CASSLIGNTIYF
>TRBV12-5|NA|TRBJ1-2|NA
TGTGCTAGTGGTTCGAACCCTGACGGGAAAATAGACTACTATGGCTACACCTTC
CASGSNPDGKIDYYGYTF
>TRBV30|NA|TRBJ1-5|NA
TGTGCCTGGGCACAAACAGGGAATCAGCCCCAGCATTTT
CAWAQTGNQPQHF
>TRBV7-7|NA|TRBJ2-5|NA
TGTGCCAGCAGCCCAGACCGAGAGACCCAGTACTTC
CASSPDRETQYF
>TRBV24-1|NA|TRBJ2-5|NA
TGTGCCACCAGTGACCCAGCCGGTCCGGGGGAGACCCAGTACTTC
CATSDPAGPGETQYF
>TRBV7-2|NA|TRBJ2-5|NA
TGTGCCAGCAGCTTACGGTGGGACGGGGTCCAAGAGACCCAGTACTTC
CASSLRWDGVQETQYF
>TRBV30|NA|TRBJ1-6|TRBD1
TGTGCCTGGAGTGTCCTTCCGGGACAGTTGACCTCACCCCTCCACTTT
CAWSVLPGQLTSPLHF
>TRBV14|NA|TRBJ1-6|TRBD1
TGTGCCAGCAGCCAACCTGGGACAGGCAATTCACCCCTCCACTTT
CASSQPGTGNSPLHF
>TRBV19|NA|TRBJ1-5|NA
TGTGCCACTAGGGGAGGGACTCAGCCCCAGCATTTT
CATRGGTQPQHF
>TRBV6-5|NA|TRBJ1-4|NA
TGTGCCAGCAGTTACCGTCCAGCAACTAATGAAAAACTGTTTTTT
CASSYRPATNEKLFF
>TRBV3-1/TRBV3-2|NA|TRBJ1-4|NA
TGTGCCAGCAGCCAAGCAGGGGATCGGGGAAAACTGTTTTTT
CASSQAGDRGKLFF
>TRBV10-3|NA|TRBJ1-3|TRBD1
TGTGCCATCAGGGGGGGACAGAACTCTGGAAACACCATATATTTT
CAIRGGQNSGNTIYF
>TRBV5-6|NA|TRBJ2-1|NA
TGTGCCAGCAGCTTCGAACAGGGAACCTACAATGAGCAGTTCTTC
CASSFEQGTYNEQFF
>TRBV6-5|few|TRBJ1-6|NA
TGTGCCAGCAGACCTTGGGGGGATTCACCCCTCCACTTT
CASRPWGDSPLHF
>TRBV5-1|NA|TRBJ1-1|TRBD1
TGCGCCAGCAGCTTGGAACAGGGGGGAGTGAACACTGAAGCTTTCTTT
CASSLEQGGVNTEAFF
>TRBV19|once|TRBJ1-6|NA
TGTGCCAGTAGTATGCAGGGGACGGAATCACCCCTCCACTTT
CASSMQGTESPLHF
>TRBV6-2/TRBV6-3|NA|TRBJ1-6|NA
TGTGCCAGCAGCCCGGGACAACCTTATAATTCACCCCTCCACTTT
CASSPGQPYNSPLHF